The next 11 T cell receptor beta chains were all read from a single sample in a study of blood T cell repertoires in COVID-19. The protocol was immunoSEQ multiplex PCR, while the TCRdb copy is restricted to in-frame clones and leaves out a portion. Of some 200,000 clones listed, 70% to 90% were seen once; the top ten hold roughly 9.8%. Specimen: peripheral blood. The receptors were sampled from a woman over 75 with acute or convalescent COVID-19.

On this clone itself: At one of its ends the junction is not consistent with the germline gene, which may arise from a read error. This chain links TRBV9 with TRBJ1-2; possible D gene TRBD1, 5 bases. Germline-derived CDR1 and CDR2 are SGDLS and YYNGEE. The CDR3 has 16 amino acids. Written as DNA, the CDR3 is TGTGCCGGCAGCGCCGGGACTCCACGGGGTAACTATGGCTACACCTTC. Translating it yields CAGSAGTPRGNYGYTF.

This clone was detected a few times. The chain uses TRBV2 and TRBJ1-1; D unresolved. This CDR3 spans 11 amino acids. Looked up from germline, CDR1 is SNHLY and CDR2 is FYNNEI. V was cut by 6 bases and J by 1 base, with 3 bases left in between. The CDR3 sequence is CASSRNTEAFF. The CDR3 coding sequence is TGTGCCAGCAGCAGGAACACTGAAGCTTTCTTT. Combining the CDR3 with reference TRBV2 and TRBJ1-1 gives the whole variable domain EPEVTQTPSHQVTQMGQEVILRCVPISNHLYFYWYRQILGQKVEFLVSFYNNEISEKSEIFDDQFSVERPDGSNFTLKIRSTKLEDSAMYFCASSRNTEAFFGQGTRLTVV.

This chain joins TRBV6-4 and TRBJ2-5; D is possibly TRBD1 (6 bases). V was clipped by 4 bases and J by 5 bases, with 11 bases between them. This CDR3 comprises 13 residues. Germline V lookup: CDR1 MRHNA, CDR2 SNTAGT. DNA of the CDR3: TGTGCCAGCAGTGTTTGGCAGGGGGAGACCCAGTACTTC. Its protein is CASSVWQGETQYF.

The chain joins TRBV5-1 to TRBJ2-5; D remains ambiguous. The germline V gene has CDR1 SGHRS and CDR2 YFSETQ. Trimming removed 0 bases at V and 5 bases at J, with 14 bases between. The CDR3 runs 15 residues. CDR3 amino acids: CASSLGASDGETQYF. The CDR3 DNA sequence: TGCGCCAGCAGCTTGGGTGCGAGCGATGGGGAGACCCAGTACTTC.

The rearrangement joins TRBV6-5 to TRBJ1-4; maybe TRBD1 (6 bases). The CDR3 sequence is 13 residues long. Per germline, CDR1 MNHEY and CDR2 SVGAGI. V gave up 6 bases and J gave up 5 bases, with 10 bases separating them. CDR3 DNA: TGTGCCAGCAGAGACCAGGGGAATGAAAAACTGTTTTTT. The encoded protein is CASRDQGNEKLFF.

The DNA of the CDR3 is TGTGCCAGCAGTTTCAGGGGGTGGCAGAATCAGCCCCAGCATTTT. It yields the protein CASSFRGWQNQPQHF. This chain connects TRBV6-5 to TRBJ1-5, with 7 bases identical to TRBD1. With 4 bases clipped from V and 4 bases from J, the junction kept 7 bases outside the gene matches. Germline V CDR1 and CDR2: MNHEY, SVGAGI. This CDR3 comprises 15 residues.

CDR3 sequence reads: CATSRDRSSYNEQFF. CDR3 DNA: TGTGCCACCAGCAGAGATAGGAGCTCCTACAATGAGCAGTTCTTC. This rearrangement joins TRBV15 to TRBJ2-1; no reliable D call. Germline V lookup: CDR1 LNHNV, CDR2 YYDKDF (reference sequence). The CDR3 has 15 amino acids. The V gene lost 0 bases and the J gene lost 0 bases, with 6 bases spanning the gap.

This chain uses TRBV3-1 (or the pseudogene TRBV3-2) with TRBJ1-1; D call uncertain. Germline CDR1 reads LGHDT; CDR2 reads YNNKEL (reference sequence). V was cut by 2 bases and J by 2 bases, with 9 bases left in between. This CDR3 region has 14 residues. In nucleotides, the CDR3 is TGTGCCAGCAGCCAACGCCAGTCAAACACTGAAGCTTTCTTT. Translating it yields CASSQRQSNTEAFF.

The chain has TRBV18 and TRBJ2-5; no reliable D call. The CDR3 has 13 residues. Germline V gives CDR1 KGHSH, CDR2 LQKENI. The germline V and J ends were trimmed by 2 bases and 1 base, with 5 bases remaining between them. The CDR3 protein is CASSPEVQETQYF. The DNA for the CDR3 is TGTGCCAGCTCACCAGAGGTCCAAGAGACCCAGTACTTC.

The rearrangement joins TRBV2 to TRBJ2-7; 7 bases align to TRBD1. Germline CDR1 SNHLY, CDR2 FYNNEI. The junction had 3 bases not matched to a gene; V was cut back by 1 base and J by 0 bases. The CDR3 sequence is 15 residues long. As DNA, the CDR3 is TGTGCCAGCAGTGAAGGCGACAGGGACTCCTACGAGCAGTACTTC. Protein product: CASSEGDRDSYEQYF.

The DNA for the CDR3 is TGTGCCAGCAGCCAAGACTTGACAGGGAGTGGTGAGCAGTTCTTC. Translation gives CASSQDLTGSGEQFF. The V call is TRBV3-1 (or the pseudogene TRBV3-2), the J call TRBJ2-1; TRBD1 matches 7 bases. The germline gives CDR1 LGHDT, CDR2 YNNKEL (reference sequence). Trimming removed 0 bases from V and 9 bases from J; junction bases left unmatched: 8. This CDR3 comprises 15 residues.